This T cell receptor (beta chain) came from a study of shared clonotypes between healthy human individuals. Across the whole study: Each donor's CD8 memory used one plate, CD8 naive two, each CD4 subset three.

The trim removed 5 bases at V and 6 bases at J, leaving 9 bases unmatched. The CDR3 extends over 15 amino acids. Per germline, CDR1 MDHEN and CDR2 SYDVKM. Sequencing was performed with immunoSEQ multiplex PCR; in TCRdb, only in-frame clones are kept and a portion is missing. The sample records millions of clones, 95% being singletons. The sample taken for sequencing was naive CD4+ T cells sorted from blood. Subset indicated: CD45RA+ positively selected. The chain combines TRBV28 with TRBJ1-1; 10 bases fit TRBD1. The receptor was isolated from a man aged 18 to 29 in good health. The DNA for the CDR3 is TGTGCCAGCAGTACCCCGGGACAGGGGAGGGCTGAAGCTTTCTTT. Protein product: CASSTPGQGRAEAFF.